This T cell receptor beta chain was recovered during a study of blood T cell repertoires in COVID-19. Study overall: COVID-19 samples, acute and convalescent, were from the United States, Italy and Spain.

Trimming cost V 7 bases and J 1 base, with 13 bases left between them. This CDR3 is 14 amino acids long. The germline V gene has CDR1 MNHEY and CDR2 SVGAGI. In the original analysis: Amplification of reference gene primers was used by the study to estimate nucleated cell counts. Data came from immunoSEQ multiplex PCR; TCRdb stores just in-frame clones and leaves some out. That table supplies the V and J calls and clone size; D and trimming were determined from the DNA. The sample records 210,000 or so clones, 88% being singletons. This clonotype was obtained from a woman aged 40 to 50 who had recovered from COVID-19. The J gene is TRBJ1-2, the V gene TRBV6-5; D not resolved. Sequencing used peripheral blood. DNA of the CDR3: TGTGCCAGCACCCCTGACACCCGTAACTATGGCTACACCTTC. This gives the protein CASTPDTRNYGYTF.